The table lists the clone carrying this T cell receptor (beta chain) with a count of one. The junction and the germline gene differ at one end; a read error may be behind it. The record originates from a study of identical twins. Via MiXCR, TCRdb re-called the 5' RACE reads, giving one row per CDR3 protein. The table shows hundreds of thousands of distinct CDR3 sequences, with around 20% occurring only once. The CDR3 runs to 15 residues. Germline loops: CDR1 MNHEY, CDR2 SVGAGI. Healthy Caucasian individuals made up all the donors. The sample was also reused in another study, on T cells expressing NK-cell markers.

The rearrangement links TRBV6-5 to TRBJ2-1, with 7 nucleotides matching TRBD2. The TCR originated in a woman aged 18-29 years in good health. The specimen sequenced was PBMCs. The CDR3 loop is CASCYSAGDYNEQFF. CDR3 nucleotide sequence: TGTGCCAGCTGTTACTCGGCGGGGGACTACAATGAGCAGTTCTTC.